This paragraph reports one TCR beta chain. This clone's antigen is unknown. Base qualities are missing; no much larger clone stands one base away. Including the terminal cysteine and phenylalanine, the CDR3 comprises 15 residues. Only CDR3 DNA remains: 45 bases, in frame from the first base. V lost 2 bases and J lost 2 bases; the stretch between them is 11 bases long. The germline V gene gives CDR1 as KGHSH and CDR2 as LQKENI. The data originate from a study of Ad26.COV2.S vaccination and SARS-CoV-2 variants (TCRdb year 2021). In the study overall: Donors in the vaccine arm were drawn from COV1001, a phase I-IIa trial of Ad26.COV2.S in healthy adults that was multicentre, randomized, double-blind and placebo-controlled. Ad26.COV2.S was given intramuscularly at 5x10^10 or 1x10^11 viral particles, as a single shot or as two shots 56 days apart. TCRbeta repertoire sequencing served as the tool for gauging how specific and how broad the SARS-CoV-2-reactive T cell receptors were following Ad26.COV2.S vaccination. A total of 32 samples were included in the TCR-sequenced set, comprising 19 Ad26.COV2.S vaccine recipients, 5 placebo recipients and 8 SARS-CoV-2 convalescent individuals. Trial participants were randomized into five groups of five, in which low-dose or high-dose Ad26.COV2.S was given once or twice, or placebo was given on both occasions. Investigators remained blinded to trial group allocation during experiments and outcome assessment.

Overall study outcomes, separate from this receptor: The study lacked the statistical power to compare responses across vaccine doses or regimens. According to the authors, total T cell responses may have been underestimated by the TCR breadth and depth analyses. Substantial breadth of spike-specific CD8+ and CD4+ T cell responses was reported after vaccination. Higher spike-specific TCR breadth was observed in Ad26.COV2.S recipients than in placebo recipients (P = 0.0014). Vaccine and placebo recipients had similar non-spike TCR breadth, a finding consistent with the vaccine containing only spike.

The immunoSEQ Assay was used to sequence TCRbeta CDR3 regions. After extraction, genomic DNA underwent amplification by bias-controlled multiplex PCR, followed by high-throughput sequencing. The original pipeline was this. To quantify the absolute abundance of each unique TCRbeta CDR3 region, sequences were collapsed and filtered. T cell fraction was estimated by normalizing TCRbeta template counts to usable DNA, with usable DNA measured through amplification of reference genes found in all nucleated cells. Repertoire TCRs were annotated as SARS-CoV-2-specific by exact matching of V gene, CDR3 amino acid sequence and J gene to a known reactive TCR set. The reference SARS-CoV-2 TCR set was obtained from MIRA and was filtered for enrichment in COVID-19-positive ImmuneCODE repertoires, whereby public or cross-reactive TCRs were removed. Based on the MIRA antigens, annotated TCRs were further analysed at the level of specific ORF or position within ORF. Breadth was defined as the number of annotated unique rearrangements divided by the total number of unique productive rearrangements, and depth was defined as the summed frequency of the annotated unique rearrangements. TCR breadth was compared between groups using two-sided Wilcoxon rank-sum tests. TCRdb holds this immuneACCESS table with in-frame rearrangements only. Some clones are missing; in checked studies, unresolved V genes explain under half, and the rest has no known cause. D and trimming come from the DNA, and the V and J calls and clone size come from that table. The sample contains some 480,000 clones, around nine tenths of them found a single time. Of the sample, 13% falls within the top ten clones.

This specimen's treatment or condition label, interpreted: roughly 18 received Ad26.COV2.S at low or high dose, single or two shots; several received placebo; per-sample allocation not given. For vaccine and placebo recipients, repertoires were sequenced using samples collected on day 63 after the first injection. In Cohort 1b, more than 20 adults aged 18-55 years were enrolled at a single site in Boston, USA, between 29 July and 7 August 2020. Ad26.COV2.S consisted of a replication-incompetent adenovirus type 26 vector by which a prefusion-stabilized SARS-CoV-2 spike protein from the original Wuhan strain was expressed.

The chain uses TRBV18 and TRBJ2-3; perhaps TRBD2 is the D gene, with 6 bases matching. The receptor was derived from a person between 18 and 59 years old who received the Ad26.COV2.S COVID-19 vaccine or a placebo. The sample consisted of peripheral blood, taken in a trial of Ad26.COV2.S vaccine versus placebo. The bases read TGTGCCAGCTCACCAGTGTCGGGGGTCACAGATACGCAGTATTTT. The encoded protein is CASSPVSGVTDTQYF.